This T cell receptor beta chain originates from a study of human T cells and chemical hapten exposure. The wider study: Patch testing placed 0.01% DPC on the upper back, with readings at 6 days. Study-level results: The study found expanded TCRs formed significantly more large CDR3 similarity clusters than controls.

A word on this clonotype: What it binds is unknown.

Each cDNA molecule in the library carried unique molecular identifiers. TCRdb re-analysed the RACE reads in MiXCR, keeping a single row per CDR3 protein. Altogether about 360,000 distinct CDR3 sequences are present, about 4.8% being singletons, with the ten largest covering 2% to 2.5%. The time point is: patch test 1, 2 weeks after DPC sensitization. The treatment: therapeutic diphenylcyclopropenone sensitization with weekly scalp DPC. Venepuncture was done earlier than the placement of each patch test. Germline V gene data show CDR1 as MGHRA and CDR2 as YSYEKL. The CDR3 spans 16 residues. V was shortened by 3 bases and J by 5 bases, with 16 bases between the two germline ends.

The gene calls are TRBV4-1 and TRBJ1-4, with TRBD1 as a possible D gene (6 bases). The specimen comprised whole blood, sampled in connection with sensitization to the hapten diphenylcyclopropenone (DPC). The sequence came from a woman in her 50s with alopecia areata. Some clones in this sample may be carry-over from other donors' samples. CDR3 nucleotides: TGCGCCAGCAGCCACGTAGAGGGACAACTGAATGAAAAACTGTTTTTT. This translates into CASSHVEGQLNEKLFF.